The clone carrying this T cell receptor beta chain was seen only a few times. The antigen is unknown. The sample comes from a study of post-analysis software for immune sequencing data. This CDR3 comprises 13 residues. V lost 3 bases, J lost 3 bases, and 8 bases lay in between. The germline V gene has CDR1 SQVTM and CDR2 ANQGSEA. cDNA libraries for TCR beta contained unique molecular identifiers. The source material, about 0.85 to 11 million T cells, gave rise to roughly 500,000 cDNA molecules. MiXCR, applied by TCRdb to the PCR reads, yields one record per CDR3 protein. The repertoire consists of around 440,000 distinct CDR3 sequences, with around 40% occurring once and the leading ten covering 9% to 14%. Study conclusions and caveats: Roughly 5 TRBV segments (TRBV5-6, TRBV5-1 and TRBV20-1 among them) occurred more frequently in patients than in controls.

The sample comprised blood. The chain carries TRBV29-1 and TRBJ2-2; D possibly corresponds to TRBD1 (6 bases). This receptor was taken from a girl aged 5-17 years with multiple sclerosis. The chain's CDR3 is CSVENRDTGELFF. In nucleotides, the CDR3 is TGCAGCGTTGAGAACAGGGACACCGGGGAGCTGTTTTTT.